The 2 T cell receptor beta chains below all came from one sample that was sequenced in a study of T-cell reconstitution after alpha-beta-depleted transplantation in children. Unique molecular identifiers featured in how the TCRbeta library was prepared. Each CDR3 protein is one row after TCRdb ran MiXCR on the PCR reads. The repertoire holds around 250,000 distinct CDR3 sequences, roughly 8.2% seen once, with 5% to 8% in the top ten. This specimen consisted of PBMCs, mostly from graft donor cells, obtained 180 days after TCRalphabeta/CD19-depleted stem cell transplant. The receptors were sampled from a male patient aged 10-17 years who had a stem cell transplant for acute lymphoblastic leukemia, so the T cells may come from the graft donor.

This clonotype was found a few times. The rearrangement uses TRBV7-3 and TRBJ1-2; perhaps TRBD1 as D (5 bases). The CDR3 is made up of 13 amino acids. The germline CDR1 and CDR2 sequences are SGHTA and FQGTGA. V shed 4 bases and J shed 9 bases, with 15 bases lying between them. The CDR3 DNA reads as TGTGCCAGCAGCTCTTCCGGGACTAGAAGCTACACCTTC. Encoded protein: CASSSSGTRSYTF.

This clonotype was seen at least ten times. The chain joins TRBV4-2 to TRBJ2-3, with a tentative D call TRBD2 (5 bases). Trimming removed 0 bases at V and 2 bases at J, with 15 bases between. The CDR3 has 17 residues. Germline V lookup: CDR1 LGHNA, CDR2 YNFKEQ. The CDR3 DNA sequence: TGTGCCAGCAGCCAAGAGGCGGCGCGGGCTTACACAGATACGCAGTATTTT. Its translation: CASSQEAARAYTDTQYF.